The clone carrying this T cell receptor beta chain showed up just a few times. Antigen: not known. TCRdb reanalysed the 5' RACE reads using MiXCR and keeps one entry per CDR3 protein. Of about 260,000 distinct CDR3 sequences in the sample, approximately 13% were seen once. Germline loops: CDR1 DFQATT, CDR2 SNEGSKA (reference sequence). Trimming cost V 3 bases and J 0 bases; bases outside gene matches: 9. This CDR3 has 16 amino acids. These data originate in a study of T cells after yellow fever vaccination. Whole-study context: Some fractions had low cell numbers, and these were prepared with SMART-Seq v4 Ultra Low Input. Study-wide results and caveats: Most primary-vaccination clones reappeared after the booster (about 96% CD4, about 87% CD8). Abundant clonotypes from the bulk population could contaminate FACS-sorted repertoires.

The sequence derives from a man younger than 40 who received the YFV17D yellow fever vaccine. The chain has TRBV20-1 and TRBJ2-3; the match to TRBD2 covers 7 bases. This sample comprised CD4+ T cells sorted from PBMCs, obtained 45 days after the yellow fever booster vaccination. CDR3 nucleotide sequence: TGCAGTGCTAGGGACTTTAGCGGGTCTAGCACAGATACGCAGTATTTT. It translates to CSARDFSGSSTDTQYF.